This T cell receptor (beta chain) was documented in a study of sequential checkpoint blockade in melanoma. Study-level information: Arm A got nivolumab then ipilimumab; arm B the reverse, 1:1. Each arm's sequence ended with maintenance nivolumab.

This clone was observed a handful of times. Treatment here: randomized to nivolumab then ipilimumab (arm A) or the reverse (arm B). None of the patients previously received DNA-damaging chemotherapy. PBMC sorting kept live CD3+CD8+ cells without CD19 or CD56. Germline V gene data show CDR1 as KGHSH and CDR2 as LQKENI. J lost 1 base, V lost 2 bases, and 1 base had no gene match. CDR3 length: 15 amino acids. Generated by immunoSEQ multiplex PCR, the TCRdb table keeps only in-frame clones and is missing some. The sample includes about 13,000 clones, roughly three quarters of them seen just once. The material was CD8+ T cells sorted from blood (inferred from file names), obtained from a patient given nivolumab and ipilimumab in sequence. This sequence was found in a human patient with melanoma. Some clones in this sample may be carry-over from other donors' samples. The J gene is TRBJ1-3, the V gene TRBV18; 8 bases map to TRBD1. This CDR3 reads CASSPGTGSGNTIYF. The CDR3 bases are TGTGCCAGCTCACCAGGGACAGGTTCTGGAAACACCATATATTTT.